The clone carrying this T cell receptor beta chain came up a few times. Its antigen is still unknown. The CDR3 totals 16 residues. V dropped 3 bases and J dropped 4 bases, with 15 bases sitting between them. CDR1 and CDR2 (germline): MGHDK, SYGVNS. These data belong to a study of immune heterogeneity within non-small cell lung tumors. Findings and limits, study-wide: Between individual patients, the high-frequency T-cell receptor beta clonotypes largely differed. Local T-cell clonality tracked local tumor mutational burden, showing a moderate yet significant relationship (R around 0.34). Identical dominant CDR3 beta clonotypes spanned tumor sites within a patient, beside site-unique high-frequency clones.

The TCR beta CDR3 region was amplified by multiplex PCR employing 32 V and 13 J primers. Using its own MiXCR run on the multiplex PCR reads, TCRdb lists one record per CDR3 protein. The sample has 3,500 to 4,500 distinct CDR3 sequences; 27% are singletons. The authors used approximately 600 ng of bulk tumor genomic DNA per sample as template. Multiple biopsies spaced far apart were taken from each primary tumor during surgery. Patients underwent curative surgery for untreated, newly diagnosed non-small cell lung cancer. The chain links TRBV25-1 to TRBJ1-4, with unresolved D. This clonotype originated in a man aged 55 to 70 with non-small cell lung cancer. Specimen: lung tumor tissue. CDR3 protein: CASSDGWSEYNEKLFF. The CDR3 DNA follows: TGTGCCAGCAGTGATGGTTGGTCCGAATATAATGAAAAACTGTTTTTT.